This T cell receptor (beta chain) was identified in a study of T cells in Graves' hyperthyroidism and ophthalmopathy. This clonotype has just a few counts. RNA transcripts yielded amplified TCR beta CDR3 regions. The study used the HTBI primer set for a first-round RT-PCR of the TCR CDR3. TCRdb analysed the multiplex PCR reads with MiXCR anew, one entry per CDR3 protein. The sample records around 690,000 distinct CDR3 sequences, about a fifth being singletons. Germline lookup yields CDR1 SEHNR and CDR2 FQNEAQ (reference sequence). V was pared by 1 base and J by 2 bases, with 8 bases of the junction left unmatched. This CDR3 region has 18 residues. In the ophthalmopathy cohort, Clinical Activity Score was at least 3, NOSPECS grade at least 4, and duration under 3 months.

The sequence derives from a man aged 25-45 years with Graves' ophthalmopathy. Sequencing used blood. The chain uses TRBV7-9 and TRBJ2-2, with 9 bases matching TRBD1. The CDR3 loop is CASSLGPGTGINTGELFF. DNA of the CDR3: TGTGCCAGCAGCTTAGGCCCAGGGACAGGGATTAACACCGGGGAGCTGTTTTTT.